In its sample, the clone carrying this T cell receptor beta chain was seen a few times. Its antigen is not identified. The data derive from a study of T cell repertoires in cytomegalovirus infection. Study background: Well-studied HLA-B-restricted epitopes and recently identified HLA-C-restricted epitopes of CMV were both used in the study. Public TCR beta signatures marked donors with CMV infection and the matching HLA. Findings and limits, study-wide: Frequencies of public TCR beta families were cumulated, and this identified carriers of CMV plus the relevant HLA. The ex vivo response showed dominance by HLA-C-restricted CMV-specific TCR beta clonotypes.

There are 14 residues in the CDR3. Trimming stripped 7 bases from V and 14 bases from J, with 25 bases between. The germline V gene encodes CDR1 LNHNV and CDR2 YYDKDF (reference sequence). MiXCR, applied by TCRdb to the reads, yields one record per CDR3 protein. The sample yields about 900,000 distinct CDR3 sequences, roughly a third seen once. The sequenced sample was cultured CD8+ T cells from PBMCs, obtained from culture after CMV antigen stimulation. This chain links TRBV15 with TRBJ2-3; D is unresolved. The receptor was isolated from a human donor in good health (CMV status not recorded). Some clones in this sample may be carry-over from other donors' samples. CDR3 sequence: CATTGGRSSRRGYF. CDR3 DNA sequence: TGTGCCACCACTGGTGGTCGCAGCTCAAGACGTGGGTATTTT.